One sample yielded the 8 T cell receptor beta chains listed below, sequenced in a study of naive and memory T cell subsets. An oligonucleotide containing a UMI was ligated to the 3' end of TCR cDNA. Ligated cDNA underwent four rounds of PCR with nested alpha and beta constant region primers and SP2. TCRdb passed the 5' RACE reads through MiXCR, listing each CDR3 protein once. The sample has 48,000 or so distinct CDR3 sequences, 4.7% seen once. The receptors derive from a female donor in good health.

This clonotype has just a few counts. The chain carries TRBV6-6 and TRBJ2-7; TRBD2 matches at 11 bases. Germline V gene lookup returns CDR1 MNHNY and CDR2 SVGAGI (reference sequence). The CDR3 extends over 17 amino acids. V trimming: 6 bases; J trimming: 1 base; junction bases outside the gene matches: 11. The CDR3, as DNA: TGTGCCAGCAGCCTACCCACGACTAGCGGGACATCCTACGAGCAGTACTTC. Encoded protein: CASSLPTTSGTSYEQYF.

This clonotype occurred many times. The rearrangement uses TRBV27 and TRBJ2-5, with D perhaps matching TRBD2 (6 bases). V lost 4 bases to trimming and J lost 5 bases, with 14 bases between them. The CDR3 is made up of 14 amino acids. The germline V gene encodes CDR1 MNHEY and CDR2 SMNVEV (reference sequence). DNA of the CDR3: TGTGCCAGCAGTTACGGAGGCCGGGGGGAGACCCAGTACTTC. This codes for CASSYGGRGETQYF.

The gene calls are TRBV19 and TRBJ1-2; TRBD1 might be the D (6 bases). Germline values: CDR1 LNHDA, CDR2 SQIVND (reference sequence). V lost 6 bases and J lost 4, with 12 bases in between. The CDR3 sequence is 13 residues long. CDR3 sequence reads: CASSLTGSYGYTF. The DNA of the CDR3 is TGTGCCAGTAGCCTAACAGGGTCCTATGGCTACACCTTC.

Points on this clonotype: A clone one base away is much larger, so this may be a read error. This chain connects TRBV28 to TRBJ2-2, with D perhaps TRBD2 (6 bases). The CDR3 contains 18 residues. CDR1 MDHEN and CDR2 SYDVKM come from the germline V gene. The CDR3 nucleotides are TGTGACGCCCGCGGGGATAGAACTAGCAAGAAGAACACCGGGGAGCTGTTTTTT. Its protein product is CDARGDRTSKKNTGELFF.

This clonotype has ten or more counts. J is TRBJ2-1 and V is TRBV28, with 12 bases aligning to TRBD2. The CDR3 consists of 16 residues. The J segment lost 6 bases and the V segment lost 2 bases, leaving 5 bases of the junction unmatched. In germline, CDR1 is MDHEN, CDR2 SYDVKM. The CDR3 region has the DNA TGTGCCAGCAGTTTACTAGCGGGAGGGTTCCTCAATGAGCAGTTCTTC. As protein: CASSLLAGGFLNEQFF.

This clonotype occurred many times. The chain couples TRBV11-2 to TRBJ2-2; 9 bases are shared with TRBD2. The germline V gene has CDR1 SGHAT and CDR2 FQNNGV. CDR3 length: 18 residues. V lost 6 bases and J lost 3; bases outside the gene matches: 14. The CDR3 here is CASSLIRGRAGDTGELFF. The CDR3 DNA is TGTGCCAGCAGTCTGATTCGCGGGAGGGCCGGGGACACCGGGGAGCTGTTTTTT. Together with reference TRBV11-2 and TRBJ2-2, the CDR3 gives the full variable domain: EAGVAQSPRYKIIEKRQSVAFWCNPISGHATLYWYQQILGQGPKLLIQFQNNGVVDDSQLPKDRFSAERLKGVDSTLKIQPAKLEDSAVYLCASSLIRGRAGDTGELFFGEGSRLTVL.

This clonotype was observed at least ten times. The V and J genes are TRBV7-9 and TRBJ1-4; D is ambiguous. This CDR3 has 14 amino acids. The germline CDR1 and CDR2 sequences are SEHNR and FQNEAQ (reference sequence). Trimming removed 4 bases from V and 5 bases from J, with 11 bases in between. Written as DNA, the CDR3 is TGTGCCAGCAGCTGGGGTCAGCCGAATGAAAAACTGTTTTTT. Translating it yields CASSWGQPNEKLFF. Complete variable domain (other parts from reference TRBV7-9 and TRBJ1-4): DTGVSQNPRHKITKRGQNVTFRCDPISEHNRLYWYRQTLGQGPEFLTYFQNEAQLEKSRLLSDRFSAERPKGSFSTLEIQRTEQGDSAMYLCASSWGQPNEKLFFGSGTQLSVL.

In this sample, this clonotype turned up a few times. J is TRBJ2-3 and V is TRBV5-4; D is undetermined. The CDR3 is 14 residues long. The V and J ends lost 2 bases and 4 bases respectively, with 11 bases between them. The germline V gene has CDR1 SGHNT and CDR2 YYREEE (reference sequence). Written as DNA, the CDR3 is TGTGCCAGCAGCTTCCTAGTGTGGCCAGATACGCAGTATTTT. Protein sequence: CASSFLVWPDTQYF.